This T cell receptor beta chain appears in the sequencing data of a study of metastatic and nonmetastatic thyroid tumors. TCRdb re-clonotyped the PCR reads through MiXCR. The sample lists 25,000 to 35,000 clones; about 24% were seen once. Prior to thyroid surgery, none of the patients had received any treatment. Deletions cut 4 bases from V and 0 bases from J, with 16 bases between. The CDR3 is 16 residues long. In germline, CDR1 is SGHVS, CDR2 FNYEAQ. This clonotype was obtained from a female donor with papillary thyroid cancer or a benign thyroid nodule (not recorded which). Some clones in this sample may be carry-over from other donors' samples. The sample consisted of blood. The chain carries TRBV7-6 and TRBJ2-7; tentatively, D is TRBD1 (6 bases). The CDR3 DNA reads TGTGCCAGCAGCTACCTGACAGGACGGAACTCCTACGAGCAGTACTTC. Its translation: CASSYLTGRNSYEQYF.